One sample yielded the 27 T cell receptor beta chains listed below, sequenced in a study of cytomegalovirus exposure and HLA in healthy donors. Use of 60 Vbeta and 13 Jbeta primers characterized the PCR. Clones were read by immunoSEQ multiplex PCR, and TCRdb kept only the in-frame ones, dropping some. The table has 65,000 to 90,000 clones, roughly 73% seen once. The specimen was PBMCs. These receptors all come from a woman in her thirties or forties in good health and CMV-seropositive.

This chain connects TRBV7-2 to TRBJ1-4; D not certain. Germline V gene sequence: CDR1 SGHTA, CDR2 FQGNSA. V was cut by 0 bases and J by 3 bases, with 8 bases left in between. The CDR3 runs 15 residues. DNA of the CDR3: TGTACCAGCAGCTTAGCGGGCAAACCTAATGAAAAACTGTTTTTT. Amino acid sequence: CTSSLAGKPNEKLFF.

The chain links TRBV4-2 to TRBJ2-3; TRBD2 matches at 9 bases. This CDR3 is built from 16 residues. Germline V gene sequence: CDR1 LGHNA, CDR2 YNFKEQ. Trimming at V came to 7 bases and at J to 1 base, leaving 9 bases not matched to a gene. CDR3 nucleotides: TGTGCCAGCAATGGCTTAGCGGGGGTTCGCACAGATACGCAGTATTTT. It is translated as CASNGLAGVRTDTQYF.

The J gene is TRBJ2-7, the V gene TRBV29-1, with D possibly being TRBD1 (6 bases). Between the trimmed V and J ends, which lost 6 bases and 0 bases, there was a span of 18 bases. Germline CDR1 SQVTM, CDR2 ANQGSEA. The CDR3 is 15 residues long. CDR3 sequence: CSVATTGHFSYEQYF. Written as DNA, the CDR3 is TGCAGCGTCGCAACTACGGGACACTTCTCCTACGAGCAGTACTTC.

The chain is built from TRBV6-1 and TRBJ2-4; 7 nucleotides agree with TRBD1. V shed 2 bases and J 1 base; nucleotides not matched to a gene: 5. CDR1 and CDR2 (germline): MNHNS, SASEGT. The CDR3 sequence is 16 residues long. This CDR3 reads CASSERRQGAKNIQYF. The CDR3 nucleotides read TGTGCCAGCAGTGAACGGAGACAGGGCGCCAAAAACATTCAGTACTTC.

The chain links TRBV28 to TRBJ2-1; 8 positions agree with TRBD2. From germline, CDR1 is MDHEN and CDR2 SYDVKM. V dropped 6 bases and J dropped 6; count of bases not matched to a gene: 13. This CDR3 spans 16 amino acids. CDR3 protein: CASREFGGRYSNEQFF. The CDR3 DNA reads TGTGCCAGCAGGGAATTTGGCGGGAGGTACTCCAATGAGCAGTTCTTC.

The CDR3 loop reads CASSPTPPGGAGDTQYF. DNA for the CDR3: TGCGCCAGCAGCCCTACCCCCCCGGGCGGGGCCGGAGATACGCAGTATTTT. This rearrangement joins TRBV4-1 to TRBJ2-3; TRBD2 is a possible D gene (6 bases). Trimming shortened V by 4 bases and J by 5 bases, and 22 bases separated the two germline ends. Germline lookup yields CDR1 MGHRA and CDR2 YSYEKL. This CDR3 is 17 amino acids long.

This clone was seen a few times. The chain combines TRBV18 with TRBJ2-7; 7 nucleotides line up with TRBD2. CDR1 is KGHSH and CDR2 is LQKENI in the germline V gene. V was clipped by 2 bases and J by 6 bases; unmatched bases: 10. This CDR3 comprises 15 residues. Here the CDR3 DNA reads TGTGCCAGCTCACCAAGGTCGGCGGGGGAGGGCGAGCAGTACTTC. Encoded protein: CASSPRSAGEGEQYF.

With respect to this clone: The junction departs from germline at one end; a sequencing error may be responsible. The rearrangement joins TRBV5-1 to TRBJ1-1; D is unresolved. The CDR3 length is 15 residues. The germline CDR1 and CDR2 sequences are SGHRS and YFSETQ. The CDR3 bases are TGCGCCAACAGCTTGGCAGGTTTGATGAACACTGAAGCTTTCTTT. Amino acids: CANSLAGLMNTEAFF.

A note on this clone: Other DNA sequences within the sample encode an identical CDR3. The DNA of the CDR3 is TGTGCCTGGAGTGTGAGGCAGGGGGGTGAAAAACTGTTTTTT. This sequence encodes CAWSVRQGGEKLFF. This chain uses TRBV30 with TRBJ1-4; 7 bases are a match to TRBD1. J was trimmed by 7 bases and V by 0 bases; bases with no gene match: 5. This CDR3 region has 14 residues. CDR1 and CDR2 from the germline V gene are GTSNPN and SVGIG (reference sequence). Together with reference TRBV30 and TRBJ1-4, the CDR3 gives the full variable domain: SQTIHQWPATLVQPVGSPLSLECTVEGTSNPNLYWYRQAAGRGLQLLFYSVGIGQISSEVPQNLSASRPQDRQFILSSKKLLLSDSGFYLCAWSVRQGGEKLFFGSGTQLSVL.

In its sample, this clone is medium-sized. The rearrangement joins TRBV7-2 to TRBJ1-5; 7 nucleotides match TRBD1. The germline V gene encodes CDR1 SGHTA and CDR2 FQGNSA. The CDR3 extends over 15 amino acids. V lost 4 bases and J lost 5; bases outside the gene matches: 8. The CDR3 loop reads CASSSQTGTYQPQHF. CDR3 DNA sequence: TGTGCCAGCAGCTCCCAGACAGGGACCTATCAGCCCCAGCATTTT.

This clone was counted a single time. This chain joins TRBV7-2 and TRBJ1-2, with D perhaps matching TRBD1 (6 bases). The CDR3 spans 12 residues. CDR1 and CDR2 (germline): SGHTA, FQGNSA. Trimming removed 6 bases from V and 4 bases from J, with 9 bases in between. The CDR3 here is CASRRQAYGYTF. For the CDR3, the DNA is TGTGCCAGCAGAAGACAGGCCTATGGCTACACCTTC.

The chain's CDR3 is CASSLAPQYQETQYF. DNA of the CDR3: TGCGCCAGCAGCTTGGCCCCACAGTACCAAGAGACCCAGTACTTC. V usage is TRBV5-1 and J usage is TRBJ2-5; no reliable D call. The ends were cut back, 0 bases at V and 0 bases at J, with 9 bases in the middle. This CDR3 has 15 residues. The V gene's germline CDR1 is SGHRS and CDR2 YFSETQ.

Only a few counts were recorded for this clone. This sequence is one base from a far larger clone and is likely a read error. V gene TRBV18 combines with J gene TRBJ2-7; TRBD2 agrees at 13 bases. The CDR3 covers 14 residues. Trimming took 5 bases from V and 5 from J; bases not matched to a gene: 3. CDR1 and CDR2 (germline): KGHSH, LQKENI. CDR3 sequence (DNA): TGTGCCAGCTCAAAAGGACTAGCGGGGGACGAGCAGTACGTC. Residues: CASSKGLAGDEQYV.

The genes are TRBV6-4 and TRBJ2-7, with D possibly TRBD1 on 5 matching bases. V gave up 5 bases and J gave up 2 bases, with 10 bases separating them. Looked up from germline, CDR1 is MRHNA and CDR2 is SNTAGT. The CDR3 runs 13 residues. The CDR3 region has the DNA TGTGCCAGCAGTAACCCGGACACCTACGAGCAGTACTTC. Translating gives CASSNPDTYEQYF.

This sequence joins TRBV7-2 and TRBJ1-5; D unclear. The CDR3 is made up of 15 amino acids. Trimming pared 3 bases from V and 3 bases from J, leaving 12 bases between. Germline loops: CDR1 SGHTA, CDR2 FQGNSA. Written as DNA, the CDR3 is TGTGCCAGCAGCTTCGAGTCTAGTTTCAATCAGCCCCAGCATTTT. Translation: CASSFESSFNQPQHF. Drawing the rest from reference TRBV7-2 and TRBJ1-5, the complete variable domain is GAGVSQSPSNKVTEKGKDVELRCDPISGHTALYWYRQSLGQGLEFLIYFQGNSAPDKSGLPSDRFSAERTGGSVSTLTIQRTQQEDSAVYLCASSFESSFNQPQHFGDGTRLSIL.

Here the CDR3 DNA reads TGTGCCAGCAGTGGCTGGGGACAGACCTACAATGAGCAGTTCTTC. This codes for CASSGWGQTYNEQFF. The chain employs TRBV25-1 and TRBJ2-1; TRBD1 matches at 7 bases. Germline CDR1 and CDR2: MGHDK and SYGVNS. With 4 bases clipped from V and 2 bases from J, the junction kept 5 bases outside the gene matches. The CDR3 contains 15 residues.

This clone appeared once. The chain uses TRBV10-3 and TRBJ2-7; the D gene is possibly TRBD1 (5 bases). The CDR3 loop spans 16 amino acids. V lost 0 bases to trimming and J lost 6 bases, with 18 bases between them. Germline CDR1 reads ENHRY; CDR2 reads SYGVKD. The CDR3 protein is CAISESIGASYFEQYF. The CDR3 nucleotides read TGTGCCATCAGTGAGTCGATAGGGGCCTCCTACTTCGAGCAGTACTTC.

CDR3 DNA sequence: TGTGCCAGCAGAACCGGGACATTAACCTATGGCTACACCTTC. It codes for CASRTGTLTYGYTF. The chain is built from TRBV28 and TRBJ1-2; tentative D call: TRBD1 (6 bases). The CDR3 covers 14 residues. The ends were cut back, 6 bases at V and 4 bases at J, with 15 bases in the middle. Germline loops: CDR1 MDHEN, CDR2 SYDVKM.

This chain uses TRBV6-5 with TRBJ1-1; D is ambiguous. V lost 2 bases, J lost 9 bases, and 10 bases lay in between. This CDR3 is 12 amino acids long. Germline V gene sequence: CDR1 MNHEY, CDR2 SVGAGI. The CDR3 DNA follows: TGTGCCAGCAGTTACGGGGAGGGTAAAGCTTTCTTT. Residues: CASSYGEGKAFF.

J is TRBJ2-5 and V is TRBV5-1; maybe TRBD1 (6 bases). CDR1 is SGHRS, CDR2 YFSETQ, per germline. This CDR3 is built from 13 residues. V shed 5 bases and J shed 5 bases, with 13 bases lying between them. For the CDR3, the DNA is TGCGCCAGCAGAAAGGGGGTAGGGGAGACCCAGTACTTC. Translating it yields CASRKGVGETQYF.

V gene TRBV5-1 combines with J gene TRBJ2-2; 8 positions match TRBD1. This CDR3 region has 15 residues. V shed 2 bases and J 5 bases; nucleotides not matched to a gene: 5. Germline values: CDR1 SGHRS, CDR2 YFSETQ. CDR3 DNA sequence: TGCGCCAGCAGCTTAGGGACAGGCGAGACCGGGGAGCTGTTTTTT. Amino acids: CASSLGTGETGELFF.

The chain employs TRBV7-2 and TRBJ2-1; TRBD2 is a possible D gene (6 bases). The V and J ends lost 3 bases and 9 bases respectively, with 15 bases between them. Germline V gene lookup returns CDR1 SGHTA and CDR2 FQGNSA. The CDR3 has 14 amino acids. CDR3 amino acids: CASSFGGSSAEQFF. CDR3 in DNA: TGTGCCAGCAGCTTTGGAGGGAGTTCCGCTGAGCAGTTCTTC.

V gene TRBV19 combines with J gene TRBJ1-5; D might be TRBD1 (6 bases). The CDR3 length is 13 residues. The germline V gene has CDR1 LNHDA and CDR2 SQIVND (reference sequence). Trimming removed 4 bases at V and 5 bases at J, with 9 bases between. Written as DNA, the CDR3 is TGTGCCAGTAGTACGGACAGTTATCAGCCCCAGCATTTT. Translation: CASSTDSYQPQHF.

The table lists this clone with many counts. One base separates it from a far larger clone, so it is likely a read error. V and J are TRBV5-6 and TRBJ1-1, with TRBD1 matching over 11 bases. Germline-derived CDR1 and CDR2 are SGHDT and YYEEEE. The CDR3 consists of 16 residues. CDR3 in amino acids: CSSSLFGTGGNTEAFF. Written as DNA, the CDR3 is TGTTCCAGCAGCTTGTTCGGGACAGGGGGTAACACTGAAGCTTTCTTT.

The chain links TRBV6-6 to TRBJ1-2; 8 bases agree with TRBD1. The CDR3 spans 14 residues. Germline V gene lookup returns CDR1 MNHNY and CDR2 SVGAGI (reference sequence). V was clipped by 6 bases and J by 6 bases; unmatched bases: 9. The chain's CDR3 is CASRLDRGGNGYTF. DNA for the CDR3: TGTGCCAGCAGGCTAGACAGGGGAGGGAATGGCTACACCTTC.

This clone turned up a few times. The V and J genes are TRBV4-2 and TRBJ2-7; possible D gene TRBD2, 7 bases. Trimming stripped 1 base from V and 4 bases from J, with 14 bases between. The CDR3 sequence is 15 residues long. The germline V gene encodes CDR1 LGHNA and CDR2 YNFKEQ. The CDR3 DNA follows: TGTGCCAGCAGCCAAGGGGGGGGCGGGACTTACGAGCAGTACTTC. Protein product: CASSQGGGGTYEQYF.

CDR3 amino acids: CASSIGDISYEQYF. The CDR3 nucleotides are TGCGCCAGCAGCATAGGGGACATCTCCTACGAGCAGTACTTC. The rearrangement joins TRBV5-1 to TRBJ2-7; weak D call: TRBD1 (6 bases). This CDR3 region has 14 residues. V shed 4 bases and J shed 0 bases, with 11 bases lying between them. In germline, CDR1 is SGHRS, CDR2 YFSETQ.